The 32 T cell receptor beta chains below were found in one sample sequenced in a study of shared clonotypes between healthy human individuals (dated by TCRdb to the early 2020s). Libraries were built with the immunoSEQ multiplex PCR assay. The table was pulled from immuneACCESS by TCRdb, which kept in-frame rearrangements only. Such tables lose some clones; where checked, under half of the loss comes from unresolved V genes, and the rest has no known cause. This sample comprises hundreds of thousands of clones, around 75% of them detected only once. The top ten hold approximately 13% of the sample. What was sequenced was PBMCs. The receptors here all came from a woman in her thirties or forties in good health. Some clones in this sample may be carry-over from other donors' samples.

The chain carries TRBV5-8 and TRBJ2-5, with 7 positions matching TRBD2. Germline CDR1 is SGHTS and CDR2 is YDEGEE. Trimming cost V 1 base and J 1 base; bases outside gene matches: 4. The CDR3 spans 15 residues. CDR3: CASSLYSGGQETQYF. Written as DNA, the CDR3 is TGTGCCAGCAGCTTGTATTCGGGGGGCCAAGAGACCCAGTACTTC.

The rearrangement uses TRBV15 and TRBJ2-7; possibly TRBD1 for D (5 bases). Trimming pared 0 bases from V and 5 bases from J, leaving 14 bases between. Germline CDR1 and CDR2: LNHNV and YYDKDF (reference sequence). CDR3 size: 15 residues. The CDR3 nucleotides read TGTGCCACCAGCAGAGACCCAGGGCGAGGCCACGAGCAGTACTTC. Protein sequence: CATSRDPGRGHEQYF.

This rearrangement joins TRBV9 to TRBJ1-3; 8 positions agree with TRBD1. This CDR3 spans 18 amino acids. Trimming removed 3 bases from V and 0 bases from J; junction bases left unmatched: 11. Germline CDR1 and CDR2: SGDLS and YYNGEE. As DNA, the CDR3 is TGTGCCAGCAGCGCCCCGGACCGGGACAGGTTCTCTGGAAACACCATATATTTT. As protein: CASSAPDRDRFSGNTIYF. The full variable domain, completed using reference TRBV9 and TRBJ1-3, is DSGVTQTPKHLITATGQRVTLRCSPRSGDLSVYWYQQSLDQGLQFLIQYYNGEERAKGNILERFSAQQFPDLHSELNLSSLELGDSALYFCASSAPDRDRFSGNTIYFGEGSWLTVV.

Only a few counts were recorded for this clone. The CDR3 protein is CSSEQTSGRIDEQFF. CDR3 DNA sequence: TGCAGCTCCGAACAGACTAGCGGGAGGATAGATGAGCAGTTCTTC. V is TRBV29-1 and J is TRBJ2-1, with 13 bases aligning to TRBD2. V was clipped by 8 bases and J by 8 bases; unmatched bases: 12. Germline CDR1 reads SQVTM; CDR2 reads ANQGSEA. The CDR3 is 15 amino acids.

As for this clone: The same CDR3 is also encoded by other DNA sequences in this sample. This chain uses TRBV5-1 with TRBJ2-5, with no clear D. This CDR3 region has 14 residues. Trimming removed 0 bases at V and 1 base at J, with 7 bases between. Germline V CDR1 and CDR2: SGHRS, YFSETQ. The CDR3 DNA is TGCGCCAGCAGCTTGGCCCCCCCCCAAGAGACCCAGTACTTC. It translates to CASSLAPPQETQYF. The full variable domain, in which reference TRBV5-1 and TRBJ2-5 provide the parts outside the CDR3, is KAGVTQTPRYLIKTRGQQVTLSCSPISGHRSVSWYQQTPGQGLQFLFEYFSETQRNKGNFPGRFSGRQFSNSRSEMNVSTLELGDSALYLCASSLAPPQETQYFGPGTRLLVL.

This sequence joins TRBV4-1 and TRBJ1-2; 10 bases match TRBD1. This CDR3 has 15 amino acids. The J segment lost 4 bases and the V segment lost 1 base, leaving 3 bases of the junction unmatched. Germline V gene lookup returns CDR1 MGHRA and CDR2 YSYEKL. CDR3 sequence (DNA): TGCGCCAGCAGCCAAGTAGGACAGGGGGGCTATGGCTACACCTTC. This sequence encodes CASSQVGQGGYGYTF.

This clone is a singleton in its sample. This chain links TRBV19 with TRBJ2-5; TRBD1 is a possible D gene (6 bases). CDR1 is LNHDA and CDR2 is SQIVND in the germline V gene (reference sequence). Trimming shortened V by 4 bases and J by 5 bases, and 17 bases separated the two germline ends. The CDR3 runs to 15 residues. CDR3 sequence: CASSTGSGERETQYF. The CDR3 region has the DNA TGTGCCAGTAGTACGGGGTCAGGGGAGCGCGAGACCCAGTACTTC.

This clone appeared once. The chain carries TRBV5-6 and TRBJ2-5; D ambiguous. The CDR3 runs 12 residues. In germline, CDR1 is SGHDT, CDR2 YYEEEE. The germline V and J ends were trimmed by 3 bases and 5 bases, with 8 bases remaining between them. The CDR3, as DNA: TGTGCCAGCAGCTCGGTCCCGGAGACCCAGTACTTC. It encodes CASSSVPETQYF.

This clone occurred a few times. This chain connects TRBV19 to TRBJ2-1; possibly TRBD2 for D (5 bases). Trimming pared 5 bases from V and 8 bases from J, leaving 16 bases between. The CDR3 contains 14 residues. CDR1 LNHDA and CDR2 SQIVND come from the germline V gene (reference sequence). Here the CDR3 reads CASSPEGMEDEQFF. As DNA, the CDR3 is TGTGCCAGTAGTCCTGAGGGCATGGAGGATGAGCAGTTCTTC.

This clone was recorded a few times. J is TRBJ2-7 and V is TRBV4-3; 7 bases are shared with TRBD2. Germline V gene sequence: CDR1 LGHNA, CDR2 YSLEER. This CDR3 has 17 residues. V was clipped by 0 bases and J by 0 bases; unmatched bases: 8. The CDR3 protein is CASSQDTDSGSSYEQYF. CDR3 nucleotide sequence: TGCGCCAGCAGCCAAGATACGGATAGCGGGTCCTCCTACGAGCAGTACTTC.

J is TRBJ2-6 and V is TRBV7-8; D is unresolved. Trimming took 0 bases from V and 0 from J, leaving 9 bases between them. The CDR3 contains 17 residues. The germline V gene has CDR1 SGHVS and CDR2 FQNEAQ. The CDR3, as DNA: TGTGCCAGCAGCTTAGCGCGTTCGTACTCTGGGGCCAACGTCCTGACTTTC. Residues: CASSLARSYSGANVLTF. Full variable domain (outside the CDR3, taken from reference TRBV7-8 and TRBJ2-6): GAGVSQSPRYKVAKRGQDVALRCDPISGHVSLFWYQQALGQGPEFLTYFQNEAQLDKSGLPSDRFFAERPEGSVSTLKIQRTQQEDSAVYLCASSLARSYSGANVLTFGAGSRLTVL.

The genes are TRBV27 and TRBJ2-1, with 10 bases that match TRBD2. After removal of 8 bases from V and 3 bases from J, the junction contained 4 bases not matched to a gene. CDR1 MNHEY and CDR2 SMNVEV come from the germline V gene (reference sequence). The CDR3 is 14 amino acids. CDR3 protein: CASGGLADYNEQFF. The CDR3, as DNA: TGTGCCAGCGGCGGACTAGCGGACTACAATGAGCAGTTCTTC.

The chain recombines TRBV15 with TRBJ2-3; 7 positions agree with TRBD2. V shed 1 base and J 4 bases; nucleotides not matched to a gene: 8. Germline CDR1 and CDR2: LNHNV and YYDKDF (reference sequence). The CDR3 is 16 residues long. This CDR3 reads CATSRGGGVRPDTQYF. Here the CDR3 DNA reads TGTGCCACCAGCAGAGGGGGGGGAGTTAGGCCAGATACGCAGTATTTT. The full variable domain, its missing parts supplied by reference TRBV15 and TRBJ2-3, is DAMVIQNPRYQVTQFGKPVTLSCSQTLNHNVMYWYQQKSSQAPKLLFHYYDKDFNNEADTPDNFQSRRPNTSFCFLDIRSPGLGDTAMYLCATSRGGGVRPDTQYFGPGTRLTVL.

CDR3 DNA sequence: TGCAGTGCAGCAGCCTACAATGAGCAGTTCTTC. Its protein product is CSAAAYNEQFF. The rearrangement joins TRBV20-1 to TRBJ2-1; D is undetermined. CDR1 DFQATT and CDR2 SNEGSKA come from the germline V gene (reference sequence). Trimming removed 6 bases at V and 2 bases at J, with 5 bases between. The CDR3 length is 11 residues.

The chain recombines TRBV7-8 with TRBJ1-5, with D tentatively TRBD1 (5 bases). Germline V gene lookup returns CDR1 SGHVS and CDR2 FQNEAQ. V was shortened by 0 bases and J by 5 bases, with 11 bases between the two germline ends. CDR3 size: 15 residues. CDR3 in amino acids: CASSLALAGHQPQHF. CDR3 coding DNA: TGTGCCAGCAGCTTAGCGTTGGCAGGGCATCAGCCCCAGCATTTT.

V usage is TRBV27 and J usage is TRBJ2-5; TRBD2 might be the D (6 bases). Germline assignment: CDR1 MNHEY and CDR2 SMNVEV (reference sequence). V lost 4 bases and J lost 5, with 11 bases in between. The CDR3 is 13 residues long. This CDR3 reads CASSSVRGETQYF. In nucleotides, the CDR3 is TGTGCCAGCAGTTCAGTTCGGGGGGAGACCCAGTACTTC.

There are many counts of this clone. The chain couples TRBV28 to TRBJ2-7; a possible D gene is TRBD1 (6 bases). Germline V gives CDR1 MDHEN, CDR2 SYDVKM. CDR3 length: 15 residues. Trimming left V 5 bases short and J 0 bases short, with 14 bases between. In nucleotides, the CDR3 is TGTGCCAGCAGTCCCCGCGGACAGATCTCCTACGAGCAGTACTTC. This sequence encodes CASSPRGQISYEQYF.

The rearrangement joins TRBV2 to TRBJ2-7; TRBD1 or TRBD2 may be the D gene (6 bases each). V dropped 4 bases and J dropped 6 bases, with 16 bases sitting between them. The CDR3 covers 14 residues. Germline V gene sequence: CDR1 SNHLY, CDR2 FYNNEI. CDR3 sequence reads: CASSGGGRTVEQYF. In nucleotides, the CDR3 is TGTGCCAGCAGTGGTGGGGGGCGTACGGTCGAGCAGTACTTC.

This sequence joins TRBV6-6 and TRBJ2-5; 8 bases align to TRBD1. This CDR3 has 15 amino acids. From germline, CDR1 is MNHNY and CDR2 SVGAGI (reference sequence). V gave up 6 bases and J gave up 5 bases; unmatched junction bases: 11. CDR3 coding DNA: TGTGCCAGCAGACCTGGACAGGGATCCGGGGAGACCCAGTACTTC. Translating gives CASRPGQGSGETQYF.

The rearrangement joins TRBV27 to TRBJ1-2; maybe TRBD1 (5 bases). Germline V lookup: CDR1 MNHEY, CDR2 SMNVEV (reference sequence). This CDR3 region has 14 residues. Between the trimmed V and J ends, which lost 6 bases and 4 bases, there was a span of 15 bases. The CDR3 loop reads CASRESAGGYGYTF. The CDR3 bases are TGTGCCAGCAGAGAAAGTGCCGGGGGCTATGGCTACACCTTC.

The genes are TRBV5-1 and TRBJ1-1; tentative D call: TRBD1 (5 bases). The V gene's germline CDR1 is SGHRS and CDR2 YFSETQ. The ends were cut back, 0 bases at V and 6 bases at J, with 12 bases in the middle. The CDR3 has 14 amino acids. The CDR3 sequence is CASSLAGGSAEAFF. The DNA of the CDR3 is TGCGCCAGCAGCTTGGCTGGGGGAAGTGCTGAAGCTTTCTTT.

CDR3 bases: TGTGCCACCCACCTATTGACAGGGGTCTTGGACTATGGCTACACCTTC. Encoded protein: CATHLLTGVLDYGYTF. The gene calls are TRBV11-1 and TRBJ1-2; 8 bases are shared with TRBD1. V lost 10 bases, J lost 3 bases, and 16 bases stayed unmatched. Germline V gene data show CDR1 as SGHAT and CDR2 as FQDESV (reference sequence). The CDR3 extends over 16 amino acids.

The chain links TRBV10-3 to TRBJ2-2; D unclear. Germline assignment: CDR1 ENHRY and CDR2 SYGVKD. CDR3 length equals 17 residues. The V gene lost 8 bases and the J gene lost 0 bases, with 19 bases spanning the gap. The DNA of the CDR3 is TGTGCCATCCGCCGAAAAGCGACTGACGCGAACACCGGGGAGCTGTTTTTT. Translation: CAIRRKATDANTGELFF.

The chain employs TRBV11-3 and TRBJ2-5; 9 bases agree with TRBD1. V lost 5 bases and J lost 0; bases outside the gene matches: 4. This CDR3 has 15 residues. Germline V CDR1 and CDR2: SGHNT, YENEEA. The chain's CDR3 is CASSTRQGDQETQYF. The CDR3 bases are TGTGCCAGCAGCACACGACAGGGGGACCAAGAGACCCAGTACTTC.

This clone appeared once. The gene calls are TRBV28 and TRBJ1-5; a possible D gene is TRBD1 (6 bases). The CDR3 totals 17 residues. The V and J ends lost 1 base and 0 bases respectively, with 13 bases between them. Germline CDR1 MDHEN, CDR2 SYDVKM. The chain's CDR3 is CASSLLDSSYSNQPQHF. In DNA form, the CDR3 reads TGTGCCAGCAGTTTATTGGACAGCTCGTATAGCAATCAGCCCCAGCATTTT.

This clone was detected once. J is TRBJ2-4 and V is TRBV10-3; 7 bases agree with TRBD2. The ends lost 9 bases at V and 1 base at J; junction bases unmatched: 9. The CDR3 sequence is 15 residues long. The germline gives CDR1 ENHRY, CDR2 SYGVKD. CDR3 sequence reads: CAIASGESAKNIQYF. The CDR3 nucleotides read TGTGCCATTGCGAGCGGGGAGTCTGCCAAAAACATTCAGTACTTC.

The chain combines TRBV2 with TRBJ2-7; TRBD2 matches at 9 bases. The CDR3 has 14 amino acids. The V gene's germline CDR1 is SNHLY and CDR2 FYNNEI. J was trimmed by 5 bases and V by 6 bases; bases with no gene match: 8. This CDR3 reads CASSGLAGVDEQYF. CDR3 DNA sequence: TGTGCCAGCAGCGGTTTAGCGGGAGTTGACGAGCAGTACTTC. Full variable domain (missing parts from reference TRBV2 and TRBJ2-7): EPEVTQTPSHQVTQMGQEVILRCVPISNHLYFYWYRQILGQKVEFLVSFYNNEISEKSEIFDDQFSVERPDGSNFTLKIRSTKLEDSAMYFCASSGLAGVDEQYFGPGTRLTVT.

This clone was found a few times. CDR3 amino acids: CASSKEGAGTGELFF. The CDR3 DNA reads TGTGCCAGCAGCAAAGAGGGGGCAGGCACCGGGGAGCTGTTTTTT. The chain has TRBV6-4 and TRBJ2-2, with 7 bases lining up with TRBD1. Germline loops: CDR1 MRHNA, CDR2 SNTAGT. V shed 6 bases and J 4 bases; nucleotides not matched to a gene: 8. This CDR3 is 15 amino acids long.

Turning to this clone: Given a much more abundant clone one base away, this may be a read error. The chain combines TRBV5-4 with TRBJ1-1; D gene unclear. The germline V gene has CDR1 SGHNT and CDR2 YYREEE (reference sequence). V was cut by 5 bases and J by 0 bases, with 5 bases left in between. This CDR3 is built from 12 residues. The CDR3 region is CASSPMNTEAFF. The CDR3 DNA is TGTGCCAGCAGTCCCATGAACACTGAAGCTTTCTTT.

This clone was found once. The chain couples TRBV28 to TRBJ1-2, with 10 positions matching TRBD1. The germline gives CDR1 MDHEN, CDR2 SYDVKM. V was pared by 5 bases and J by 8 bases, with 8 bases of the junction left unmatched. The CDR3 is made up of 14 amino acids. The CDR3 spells CASSPGQGLQGYTF. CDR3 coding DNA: TGTGCCAGCAGTCCGGGACAGGGGTTACAAGGCTACACCTTC.

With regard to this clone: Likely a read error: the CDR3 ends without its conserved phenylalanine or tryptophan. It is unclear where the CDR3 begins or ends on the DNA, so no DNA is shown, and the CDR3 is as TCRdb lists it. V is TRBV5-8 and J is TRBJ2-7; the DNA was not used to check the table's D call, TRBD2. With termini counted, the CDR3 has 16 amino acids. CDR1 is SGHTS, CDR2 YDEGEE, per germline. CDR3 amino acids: CASSATDTCSGVRAVL.

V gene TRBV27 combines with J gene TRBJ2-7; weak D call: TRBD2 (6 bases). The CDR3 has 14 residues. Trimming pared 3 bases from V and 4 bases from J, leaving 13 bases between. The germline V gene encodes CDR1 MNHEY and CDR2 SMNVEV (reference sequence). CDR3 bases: TGTGCCAGCAGTTTGGCGGGACTCTTTTACGAGCAGTACTTC. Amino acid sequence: CASSLAGLFYEQYF.